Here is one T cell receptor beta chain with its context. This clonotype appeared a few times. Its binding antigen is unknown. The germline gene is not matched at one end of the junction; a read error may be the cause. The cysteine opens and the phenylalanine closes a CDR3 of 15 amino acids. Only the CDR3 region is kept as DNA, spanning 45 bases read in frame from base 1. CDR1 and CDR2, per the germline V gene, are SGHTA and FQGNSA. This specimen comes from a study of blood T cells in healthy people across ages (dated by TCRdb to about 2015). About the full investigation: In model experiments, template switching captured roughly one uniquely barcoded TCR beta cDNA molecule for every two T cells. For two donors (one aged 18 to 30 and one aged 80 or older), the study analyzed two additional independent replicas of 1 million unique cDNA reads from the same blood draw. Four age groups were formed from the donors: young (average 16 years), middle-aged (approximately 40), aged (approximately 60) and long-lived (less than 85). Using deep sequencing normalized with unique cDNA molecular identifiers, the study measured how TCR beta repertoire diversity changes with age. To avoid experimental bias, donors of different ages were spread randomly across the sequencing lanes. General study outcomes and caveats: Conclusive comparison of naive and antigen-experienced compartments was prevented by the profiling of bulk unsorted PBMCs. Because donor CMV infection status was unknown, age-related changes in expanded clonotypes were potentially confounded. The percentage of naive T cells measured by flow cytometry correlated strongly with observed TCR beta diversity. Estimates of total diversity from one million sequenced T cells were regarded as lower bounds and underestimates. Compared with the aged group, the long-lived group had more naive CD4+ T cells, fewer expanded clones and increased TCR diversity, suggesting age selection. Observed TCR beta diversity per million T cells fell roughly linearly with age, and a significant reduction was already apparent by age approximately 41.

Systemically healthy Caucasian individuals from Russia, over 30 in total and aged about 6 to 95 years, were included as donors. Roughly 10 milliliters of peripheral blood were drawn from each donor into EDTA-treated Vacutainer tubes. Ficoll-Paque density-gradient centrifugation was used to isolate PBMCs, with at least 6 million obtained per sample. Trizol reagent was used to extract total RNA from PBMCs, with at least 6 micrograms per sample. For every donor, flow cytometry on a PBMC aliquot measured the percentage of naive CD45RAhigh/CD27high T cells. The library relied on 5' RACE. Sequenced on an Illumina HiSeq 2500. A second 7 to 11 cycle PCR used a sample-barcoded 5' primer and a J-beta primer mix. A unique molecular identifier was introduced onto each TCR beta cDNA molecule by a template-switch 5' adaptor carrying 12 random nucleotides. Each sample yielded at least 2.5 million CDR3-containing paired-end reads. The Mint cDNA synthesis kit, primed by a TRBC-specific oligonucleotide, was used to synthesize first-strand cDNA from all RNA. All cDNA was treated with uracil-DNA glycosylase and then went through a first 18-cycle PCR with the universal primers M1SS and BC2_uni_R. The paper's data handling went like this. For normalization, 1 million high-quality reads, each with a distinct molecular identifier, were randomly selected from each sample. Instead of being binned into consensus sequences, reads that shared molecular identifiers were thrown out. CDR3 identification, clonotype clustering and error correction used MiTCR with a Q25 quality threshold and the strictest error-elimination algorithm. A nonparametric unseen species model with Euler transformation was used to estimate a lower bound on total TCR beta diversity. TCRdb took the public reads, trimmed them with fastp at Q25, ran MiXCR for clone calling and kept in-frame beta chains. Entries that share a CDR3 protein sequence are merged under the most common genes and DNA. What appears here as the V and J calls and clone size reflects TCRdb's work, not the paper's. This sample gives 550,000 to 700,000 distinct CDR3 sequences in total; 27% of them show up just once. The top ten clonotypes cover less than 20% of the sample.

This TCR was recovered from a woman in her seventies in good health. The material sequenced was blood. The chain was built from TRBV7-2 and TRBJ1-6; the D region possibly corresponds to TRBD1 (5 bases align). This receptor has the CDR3 CASSFTGTVDSPLHF. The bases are TGCGCCAGCAGCTTTACCGGGACGGTAGATTCACCCCTCCACTTT. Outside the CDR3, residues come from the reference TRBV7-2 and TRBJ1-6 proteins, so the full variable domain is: GAGVSQSPSNKVTEKGKDVELRCDPISGHTALYWYRQSLGQGLEFLIYFQGNSAPDKSGLPSDRFSAERTGGSVSTLTIQRTQQEDSAVYLCASSFTGTVDSPLHFGNGTRLTVT.